This TCR beta chain came from a study of blood T cell repertoires in COVID-19. Study details: The origin of the acute and convalescent COVID-19 samples was the United States, Italy and Spain. The analysed material was cDNA or gDNA that came from T cells, B-cell-depleted T cells, or PBMCs.

CDR1 is MNHEY and CDR2 is SVGAGI in the germline V gene. V was pared by 5 bases and J by 4 bases, with 8 bases of the junction left unmatched. The CDR3 contains 15 residues. In the original workflow: Amplification from reference gene primers served as the basis for estimated nucleated cell counts. TCRdb's copy holds only in-frame clones and misses some; the assay was immunoSEQ multiplex PCR. That table gives V, J and clone size, and the DNA gave D and trimming. The sample includes around 250,000 clones, around 80% of them seen just once. Sequencing used peripheral blood. This sequence originates from a man older than 75 with acute or convalescent COVID-19. This chain connects TRBV6-5 to TRBJ2-7; 10 nucleotides align to TRBD1. The CDR3 bases are TGTGCCAGCAGTCGAGGACAGGGGGTTTCGTACGAGCAGTACTTC. Protein product: CASSRGQGVSYEQYF.